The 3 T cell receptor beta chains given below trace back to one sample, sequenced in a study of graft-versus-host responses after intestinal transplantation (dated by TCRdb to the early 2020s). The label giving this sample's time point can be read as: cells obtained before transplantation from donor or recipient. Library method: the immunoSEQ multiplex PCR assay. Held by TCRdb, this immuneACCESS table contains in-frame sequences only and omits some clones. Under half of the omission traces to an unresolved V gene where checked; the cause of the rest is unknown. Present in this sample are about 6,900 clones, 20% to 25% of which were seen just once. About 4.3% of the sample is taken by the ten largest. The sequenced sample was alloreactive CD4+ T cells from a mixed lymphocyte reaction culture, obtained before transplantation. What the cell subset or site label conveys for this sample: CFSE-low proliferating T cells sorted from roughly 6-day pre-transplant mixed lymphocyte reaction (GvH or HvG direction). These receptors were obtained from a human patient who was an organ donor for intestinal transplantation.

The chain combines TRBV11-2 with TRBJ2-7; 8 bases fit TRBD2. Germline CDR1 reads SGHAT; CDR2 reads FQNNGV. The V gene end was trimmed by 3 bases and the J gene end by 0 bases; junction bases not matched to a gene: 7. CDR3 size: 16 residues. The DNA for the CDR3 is TGTGCCAGCAGCTTCCGGACTAGCCGTAGCTCCTACGAGCAGTACTTC. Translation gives CASSFRTSRSSYEQYF. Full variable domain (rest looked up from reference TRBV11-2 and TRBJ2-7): EAGVAQSPRYKIIEKRQSVAFWCNPISGHATLYWYQQILGQGPKLLIQFQNNGVVDDSQLPKDRFSAERLKGVDSTLKIQPAKLEDSAVYLCASSFRTSRSSYEQYFGPGTRLTVT.

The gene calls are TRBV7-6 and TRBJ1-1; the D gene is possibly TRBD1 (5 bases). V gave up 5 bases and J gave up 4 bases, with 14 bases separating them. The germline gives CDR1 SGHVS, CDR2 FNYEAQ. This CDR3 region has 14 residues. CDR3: CASSTFGGGTEAFF. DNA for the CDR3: TGTGCCAGCAGCACGTTCGGGGGAGGCACTGAAGCTTTCTTT.

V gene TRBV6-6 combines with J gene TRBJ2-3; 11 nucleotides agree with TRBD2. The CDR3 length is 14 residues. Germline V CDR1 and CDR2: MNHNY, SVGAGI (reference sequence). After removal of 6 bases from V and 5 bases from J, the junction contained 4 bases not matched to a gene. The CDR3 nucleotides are TGTGCCAGCAGACTAGCGGGAGTGGTAGATACGCAGTATTTT. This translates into CASRLAGVVDTQYF.